The 26 T cell receptor beta chains listed next were all sequenced from one sample in a study of shared clonotypes between healthy human individuals. Method: immunoSEQ multiplex PCR; TCRdb's copy keeps in-frame clones and lacks some. The table includes 190,000 or so clones, approximately 61% detected once. Source material: memory CD4+ T cells sorted from blood. Regarding subset: CD45RA-negative fraction. These receptors were collected from a man aged 25-40 years in good health.

The CDR3 protein is CAISEDLALSTGELFF. In DNA, the CDR3 is TGTGCCATCAGCGAAGACCTAGCATTAAGCACCGGGGAGCTGTTTTTT. The gene calls are TRBV10-3 and TRBJ2-2; TRBD2 might be the D (5 bases). This CDR3 has 16 amino acids. With 6 bases removed from V and 4 bases from J, the gap between germline ends came to 18 bases. Germline V gene sequence: CDR1 ENHRY, CDR2 SYGVKD.

The rearrangement links TRBV27 to TRBJ2-7; TRBD1 aligns across 10 bases. Looked up from germline, CDR1 is MNHEY and CDR2 is SMNVEV (reference sequence). V shed 5 bases and J 6 bases; nucleotides not matched to a gene: 7. This CDR3 spans 14 amino acids. CDR3 residues: CASSPWTGGGEQYF. CDR3 bases: TGTGCCAGCAGTCCCTGGACAGGGGGAGGCGAGCAGTACTTC.

This chain joins TRBV11-3 and TRBJ2-7, with TRBD2 identical over 9 bases. Germline values: CDR1 SGHNT, CDR2 YENEEA. After removal of 4 bases from V and 7 bases from J, the junction contained 11 bases not matched to a gene. This CDR3 contains 15 residues. This chain's CDR3 is CASSWSGSGSYEQYF. CDR3 nucleotides: TGTGCCAGCAGCTGGAGTGGTAGCGGGAGTTATGAGCAGTACTTC. Complete variable domain (other parts from reference TRBV11-3 and TRBJ2-7): EAGVVQSPRYKIIEKKQPVAFWCNPISGHNTLYWYLQNLGQGPELLIRYENEEAVDDSQLPKDRFSAERLKGVDSTLKIQPAELGDSAVYLCASSWSGSGSYEQYFGPGTRLTVT.

The J gene is TRBJ2-3, the V gene TRBV5-4, with 7 bases identical to TRBD2. CDR1 and CDR2 from the germline V gene are SGHNT and YYREEE (reference sequence). CDR3 length: 17 residues. V was clipped by 0 bases and J by 0 bases; unmatched bases: 7. The CDR3 is CASSLGGGAASTDTQYF. In DNA, the CDR3 is TGTGCCAGCAGCTTGGGGGGAGGGGCTGCTAGCACAGATACGCAGTATTTT. The complete variable domain, with remaining parts taken from reference TRBV5-4 and TRBJ2-3, reads ETGVTQSPTHLIKTRGQQVTLRCSSQSGHNTVSWYQQALGQGPQFIFQYYREEENGRGNFPPRFSGLQFPNYSSELNVNALELDDSALYLCASSLGGGAASTDTQYFGPGTRLTVL.

As to this clone: A clone one base away is much larger, so this may be a read error. The V and J genes are TRBV6-1 and TRBJ2-5; D not certain. V was trimmed by 3 bases and J by 5 bases, leaving 4 bases between them. CDR1 MNHNS and CDR2 SASEGT come from the germline V gene. CDR3 size: 11 residues. The CDR3 coding sequence is TGTGCCAGCAGTGACCCGGAGACCCAGTACTTC. Its protein product is CASSDPETQYF.

The rearrangement links TRBV6-1 to TRBJ2-7; either TRBD1 or TRBD2 may fit D (5 bases each). V gave up 8 bases and J gave up 2 bases, with 16 bases separating them. In germline, CDR1 is MNHNS, CDR2 SASEGT. CDR3 length equals 14 residues. The CDR3 sequence: CASGGAVIAYEQYF. The CDR3 DNA reads as TGTGCCAGCGGGGGAGCGGTAATTGCCTACGAGCAGTACTTC.

The chain combines TRBV7-2 with TRBJ2-5; D is perhaps TRBD2 (5 bases). The length of the CDR3 is 12 residues. V was shortened by 5 bases and J by 4 bases, with 8 bases between the two germline ends. The germline CDR1 and CDR2 sequences are SGHTA and FQGNSA. The CDR3 DNA reads TGTGCCAGCAGCGTGGGGAGAGAGACCCAGTACTTC. This codes for CASSVGRETQYF.

The V gene is TRBV18, the J gene TRBJ1-3; 7 bases map to TRBD1. The CDR3 is 15 residues long. CDR1 and CDR2 from the germline V gene are KGHSH and LQKENI. V lost 5 bases, J lost 2 bases, and 6 bases stayed unmatched. The CDR3 sequence is CASSNTQGPGNTIYF. The CDR3 nucleotides read TGTGCCAGCTCAAACACACAGGGGCCTGGAAACACCATATATTTT.

This clone has a count of ten or more. This CDR3 is CASSEEGSGNQPQHF. CDR3 DNA: TGTGCCAGCAGTGAAGAAGGGTCTGGCAATCAGCCCCAGCATTTT. The chain employs TRBV2 and TRBJ1-5; D remains ambiguous. CDR1 is SNHLY and CDR2 is FYNNEI in the germline V gene. V was clipped by 1 base and J by 2 bases, with 9 bases between them. CDR3 length: 15 amino acids. The whole variable domain, filled in from reference TRBV2 and TRBJ1-5, reads EPEVTQTPSHQVTQMGQEVILRCVPISNHLYFYWYRQILGQKVEFLVSFYNNEISEKSEIFDDQFSVERPDGSNFTLKIRSTKLEDSAMYFCASSEEGSGNQPQHFGDGTRLSIL.

This rearrangement joins TRBV7-2 to TRBJ2-1; a weak D match, TRBD2 (6 bases). This CDR3 has 16 residues. Per the germline V gene, CDR1 is SGHTA and CDR2 is FQGNSA. V was clipped by 2 bases and J by 6 bases, with 17 bases between them. The CDR3 region is CASSLRGGAEPNEQFF. The CDR3 DNA reads TGTGCCAGCAGCTTAAGGGGCGGGGCCGAACCCAATGAGCAGTTCTTC.

This chain joins TRBV27 and TRBJ1-4; the D gene is possibly TRBD1 (6 bases). CDR3 size: 18 residues. V lost 3 bases and J lost 5, with 22 bases in between. Germline values: CDR1 MNHEY, CDR2 SMNVEV (reference sequence). DNA of the CDR3: TGTGCCAGCAGTTTTGGGGGCATGTTCGGACAGAGGAATGAAAAACTGTTTTTT. This encodes CASSFGGMFGQRNEKLFF. Supplemented by reference TRBV27 and TRBJ1-4, the full variable domain reads EAQVTQNPRYLITVTGKKLTVTCSQNMNHEYMSWYRQDPGLGLRQIYYSMNVEVTDKGDVPEGYKVSRKEKRNFPLILESPSPNQTSLYFCASSFGGMFGQRNEKLFFGSGTQLSVL.

J is TRBJ2-1 and V is TRBV7-3; D call uncertain. The CDR3 contains 15 residues. Germline lookup yields CDR1 SGHTA and CDR2 FQGTGA. V shed 5 bases and J shed 0 bases, with 11 bases lying between them. The CDR3 DNA follows: TGTGCCAGCAGCCCTTCCTACTCCTCCTACAATGAGCAGTTCTTC. Encoded protein: CASSPSYSSYNEQFF.

This clone appeared a few times. The chain carries TRBV2 and TRBJ2-1; no firm D call. The CDR3 spans 13 residues. V lost 4 bases and J lost 8, with 12 bases in between. Germline lookup yields CDR1 SNHLY and CDR2 FYNNEI. CDR3 region: CASSVGQMDEQFF. The CDR3 DNA reads as TGTGCCAGCAGTGTCGGTCAGATGGATGAGCAGTTCTTC.

V and J are TRBV4-1 and TRBJ2-7, with D maybe TRBD2 (6 bases). CDR3 length: 17 amino acids. CDR1 is MGHRA, CDR2 YSYEKL, per germline. V gave up 0 bases and J gave up 3 bases, with 18 bases separating them. The CDR3 coding sequence is TGCGCCAGCAGCCAAGAATTGGGGGGTGCGCAGCGCTACGAGCAGTACTTC. Encoded protein: CASSQELGGAQRYEQYF.

This clone was found once. The V call is TRBV7-2, the J call TRBJ1-2; no definite D call. Germline V gene sequence: CDR1 SGHTA, CDR2 FQGNSA. This CDR3 comprises 11 residues. Trimming removed 5 bases at V and 5 bases at J, with 6 bases between. CDR3 region: CASSPMYGYTF. CDR3 nucleotide sequence: TGTGCCAGCAGCCCAATGTATGGCTACACCTTC. Variable domain in full (rest from reference TRBV7-2 and TRBJ1-2): GAGVSQSPSNKVTEKGKDVELRCDPISGHTALYWYRQSLGQGLEFLIYFQGNSAPDKSGLPSDRFSAERTGGSVSTLTIQRTQQEDSAVYLCASSPMYGYTFGSGTRLTVV.

The J gene is TRBJ2-7, the V gene TRBV2, with TRBD2 identical over 10 bases. The CDR3 totals 15 residues. The germline CDR1 and CDR2 sequences are SNHLY and FYNNEI. The J segment lost 7 bases and the V segment lost 3 bases, leaving 9 bases of the junction unmatched. Here the CDR3 reads CASSEGLAGAQEQYF. CDR3 coding DNA: TGTGCCAGCAGTGAGGGCCTAGCGGGAGCTCAAGAGCAGTACTTC. Full variable domain (outside the CDR3, taken from reference TRBV2 and TRBJ2-7): EPEVTQTPSHQVTQMGQEVILRCVPISNHLYFYWYRQILGQKVEFLVSFYNNEISEKSEIFDDQFSVERPDGSNFTLKIRSTKLEDSAMYFCASSEGLAGAQEQYFGPGTRLTVT.

This chain joins TRBV29-1 and TRBJ1-2, with D perhaps matching TRBD1 (5 bases). Deletions cut 1 base from V and 7 bases from J, with 19 bases between. Germline CDR1 SQVTM, CDR2 ANQGSEA. The CDR3 length is 15 residues. CDR3 coding DNA: TGCAGCGTTGAAGGTGGGAATCGGCGGAGGGGTGGCTACACCTTC. Encoded protein: CSVEGGNRRRGGYTF.

In the case of this clone: The same CDR3 is also encoded by other DNA sequences in this sample. The V and J genes are TRBV7-8 and TRBJ2-1; unclear D gene. The CDR3 contains 12 residues. Germline V gives CDR1 SGHVS, CDR2 FQNEAQ. The V end lost 1 base, the J end lost 7 bases, and 5 bases lay between the germline ends. CDR3 sequence reads: CASSLVGNEQFF. The DNA of the CDR3 is TGTGCCAGCAGCTTAGTTGGTAATGAGCAGTTCTTC.

The CDR3 sequence: CASSPRDGGTYEQYF. The CDR3 DNA reads as TGTGCCAGCAGCCCCCGCGATGGGGGGACCTACGAGCAGTACTTC. The chain links TRBV4-2 to TRBJ2-7, with a possible D match to TRBD2 (6 bases). The CDR3 spans 15 residues. The V gene's germline CDR1 is LGHNA and CDR2 YNFKEQ. The V and J ends lost 4 bases and 2 bases respectively, with 15 bases between them.

This clone appeared a few times. The chain employs TRBV29-1 and TRBJ1-1; the D gene is possibly TRBD1 (6 bases). V was cut by 7 bases and J by 4 bases, with 13 bases left in between. Germline lookup yields CDR1 SQVTM and CDR2 ANQGSEA. The CDR3 loop spans 12 amino acids. CDR3 sequence: CSAGRGPTEAFF. CDR3 DNA: TGCAGCGCCGGTCGGGGGCCCACTGAAGCTTTCTTT.

The chain employs TRBV9 and TRBJ2-1; no clear D. CDR3 length: 14 amino acids. CDR1 is SGDLS, CDR2 YYNGEE, per germline. V lost 0 bases and J lost 5, with 9 bases in between. The CDR3 region has the DNA TGTGCCAGCAGCGTAGCGGGTCCAAACAATGAGCAGTTCTTC. Translation: CASSVAGPNNEQFF.

In its sample, this clone was seen a few times. The chain links TRBV7-9 to TRBJ2-1; 9 nucleotides match TRBD1. V shed 1 base and J 7 bases; nucleotides not matched to a gene: 8. Germline loops: CDR1 SEHNR, CDR2 FQNEAQ (reference sequence). The CDR3 has 16 amino acids. CDR3 protein: CASSLVGTGSKNEQFF. DNA for the CDR3: TGTGCCAGCAGCTTAGTTGGGACAGGGTCTAAAAATGAGCAGTTCTTC.

This clone has only a few counts. V gene TRBV6-1 combines with J gene TRBJ2-5; TRBD1 or TRBD2 may be the D gene (5 bases each). CDR3 length: 13 residues. Per germline, CDR1 MNHNS and CDR2 SASEGT. V lost 6 bases and J lost 4, with 12 bases in between. CDR3: CASRRDHGETQYF. In DNA, the CDR3 is TGTGCCAGCAGACGGGACCATGGAGAGACCCAGTACTTC.

This clone was recorded only once. The gene calls are TRBV10-1 and TRBJ2-3; weak D call: TRBD1 (6 bases). This CDR3 comprises 15 residues. CDR1 and CDR2 (germline): WNHNN, SYGVQD (reference sequence). The germline V and J ends were trimmed by 0 bases and 2 bases, with 9 bases remaining between them. As DNA, the CDR3 is TGCGCCAGCAGTGAGTCCTGGACAGCCACAGATACGCAGTATTTT. It translates to CASSESWTATDTQYF.

Written as DNA, the CDR3 is TGTGCCAGCTCACCGTTAACCGGGACCTACAATGAGCAGTTCTTC. This encodes CASSPLTGTYNEQFF. V usage is TRBV18 and J usage is TRBJ2-1, with D perhaps matching TRBD2 (5 bases). The CDR3 is made up of 15 amino acids. V shed 3 bases and J shed 2 bases, with 11 bases lying between them. Germline V gene data show CDR1 as KGHSH and CDR2 as LQKENI.

The chain has TRBV7-9 and TRBJ2-5; the match to TRBD1 covers 7 bases. The CDR3 sequence is 16 residues long. Germline assignment: CDR1 SEHNR and CDR2 FQNEAQ (reference sequence). The V gene end was trimmed by 1 base and the J gene end by 4 bases; junction bases not matched to a gene: 9. The CDR3 DNA sequence: TGTGCCAGCAGCTTAGGGGCAGGGGGTTTCGCAGAGACCCAGTACTTC. Protein sequence: CASSLGAGGFAETQYF.